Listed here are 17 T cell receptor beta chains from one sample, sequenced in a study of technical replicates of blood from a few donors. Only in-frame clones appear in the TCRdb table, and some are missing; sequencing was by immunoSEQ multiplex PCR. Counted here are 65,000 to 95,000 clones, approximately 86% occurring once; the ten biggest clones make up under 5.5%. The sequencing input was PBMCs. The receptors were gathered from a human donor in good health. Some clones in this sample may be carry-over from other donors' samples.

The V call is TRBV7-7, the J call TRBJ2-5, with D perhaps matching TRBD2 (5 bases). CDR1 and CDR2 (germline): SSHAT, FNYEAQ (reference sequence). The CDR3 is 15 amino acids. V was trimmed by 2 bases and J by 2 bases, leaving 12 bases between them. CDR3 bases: TGTGCCAGCAGCTTAATGGCGGGTAATCAAGAGACCCAGTACTTC. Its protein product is CASSLMAGNQETQYF.

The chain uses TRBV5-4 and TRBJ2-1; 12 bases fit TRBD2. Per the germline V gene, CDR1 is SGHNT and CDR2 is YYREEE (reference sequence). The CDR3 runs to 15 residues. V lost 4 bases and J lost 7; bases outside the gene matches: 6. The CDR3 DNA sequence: TGTGCCAGCAGCCGGACTAGCGGGAACTGGAATGAGCAGTTCTTC. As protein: CASSRTSGNWNEQFF.

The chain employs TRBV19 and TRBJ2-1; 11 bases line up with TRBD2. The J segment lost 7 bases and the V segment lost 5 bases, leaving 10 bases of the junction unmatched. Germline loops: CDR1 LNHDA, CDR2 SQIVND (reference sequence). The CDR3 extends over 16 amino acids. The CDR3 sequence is CASSSLAGGVRNEQFF. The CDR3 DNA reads TGTGCCAGTAGTTCCTTAGCGGGAGGGGTTAGAAATGAGCAGTTCTTC. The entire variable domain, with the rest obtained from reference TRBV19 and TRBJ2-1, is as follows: DGGITQSPKYLFRKEGQNVTLSCEQNLNHDAMYWYRQDPGQGLRLIYYSQIVNDFQKGDIAEGYSVSREKKESFPLTVTSAQKNPTAFYLCASSSLAGGVRNEQFFGPGTRLTVL.

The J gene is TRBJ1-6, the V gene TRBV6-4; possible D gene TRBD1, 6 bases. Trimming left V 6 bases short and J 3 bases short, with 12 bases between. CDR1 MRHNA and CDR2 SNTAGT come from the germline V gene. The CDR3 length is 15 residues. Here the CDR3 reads CASRPDSHYNSPLHF. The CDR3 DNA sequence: TGTGCCAGCAGACCGGACAGCCACTATAATTCACCCCTCCACTTT.

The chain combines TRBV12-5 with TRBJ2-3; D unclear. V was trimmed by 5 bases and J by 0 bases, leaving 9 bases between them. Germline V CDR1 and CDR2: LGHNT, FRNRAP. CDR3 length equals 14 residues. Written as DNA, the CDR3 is TGTGCTAGTGGTCCGGAGTACAGCACAGATACGCAGTATTTT. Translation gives CASGPEYSTDTQYF.

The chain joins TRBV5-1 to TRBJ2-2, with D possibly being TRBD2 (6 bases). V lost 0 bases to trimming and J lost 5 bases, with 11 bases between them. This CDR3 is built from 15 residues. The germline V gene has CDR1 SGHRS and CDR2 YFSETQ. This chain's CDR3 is CASSLAGLSTGELFF. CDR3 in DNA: TGCGCCAGCAGCTTGGCGGGACTTTCGACCGGGGAGCTGTTTTTT.

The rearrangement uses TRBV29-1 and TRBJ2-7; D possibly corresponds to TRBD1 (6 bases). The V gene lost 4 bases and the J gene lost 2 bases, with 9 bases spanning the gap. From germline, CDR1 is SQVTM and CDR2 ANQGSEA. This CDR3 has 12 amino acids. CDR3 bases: TGCAGCGTTGCCAGGGGACCCTACGAGCAGTACTTC. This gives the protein CSVARGPYEQYF.

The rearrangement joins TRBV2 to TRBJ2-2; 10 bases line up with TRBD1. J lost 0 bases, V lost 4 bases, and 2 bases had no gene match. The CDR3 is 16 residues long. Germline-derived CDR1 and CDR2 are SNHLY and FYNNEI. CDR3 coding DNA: TGTGCCAGCAGTGGTGACAGGGGGCCGAACACCGGGGAGCTGTTTTTT. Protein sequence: CASSGDRGPNTGELFF.

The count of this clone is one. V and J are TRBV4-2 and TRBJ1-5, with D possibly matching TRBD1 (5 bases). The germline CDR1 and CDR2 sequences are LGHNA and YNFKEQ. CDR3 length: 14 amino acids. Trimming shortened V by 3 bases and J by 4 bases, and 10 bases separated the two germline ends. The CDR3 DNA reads TGTGCCAGCAGCCAGGGGGGGAAGAATCAGCCCCAGCATTTT. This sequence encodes CASSQGGKNQPQHF.

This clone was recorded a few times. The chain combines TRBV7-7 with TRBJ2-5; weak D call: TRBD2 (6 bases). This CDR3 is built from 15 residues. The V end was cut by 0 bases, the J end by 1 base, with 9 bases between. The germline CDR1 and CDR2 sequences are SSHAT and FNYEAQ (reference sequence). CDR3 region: CASSLAMGGQETQYF. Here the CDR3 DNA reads TGTGCCAGCAGCTTAGCAATGGGGGGCCAAGAGACCCAGTACTTC.

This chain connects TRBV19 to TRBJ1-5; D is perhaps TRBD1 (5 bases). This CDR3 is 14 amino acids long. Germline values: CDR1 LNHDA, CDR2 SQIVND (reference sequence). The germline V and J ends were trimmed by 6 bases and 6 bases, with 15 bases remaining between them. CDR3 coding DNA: TGTGCCAGTAGCGTGGGAGCGGGGCCTCAGCCCCAGCATTTT. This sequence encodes CASSVGAGPQPQHF.

CDR3 sequence reads: CASIGPGQEVSYTF. For the CDR3, the DNA is TGTGCCAGCATCGGACCGGGACAGGAGGTGAGCTACACCTTC. V gene TRBV13 combines with J gene TRBJ1-2; 8 positions agree with TRBD1. Per germline, CDR1 PRHDT and CDR2 FYEKMQ (reference sequence). This CDR3 comprises 14 residues. V lost 7 bases to trimming and J lost 9 bases; unmatched junction nucleotides: 13.

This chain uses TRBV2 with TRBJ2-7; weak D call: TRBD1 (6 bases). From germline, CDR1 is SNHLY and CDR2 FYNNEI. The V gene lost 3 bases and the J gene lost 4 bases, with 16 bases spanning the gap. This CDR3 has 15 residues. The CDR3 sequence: CASSETAGELYEQYF. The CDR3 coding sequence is TGTGCCAGCAGTGAGACGGCAGGGGAACTGTACGAGCAGTACTTC. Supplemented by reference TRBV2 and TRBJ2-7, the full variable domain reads EPEVTQTPSHQVTQMGQEVILRCVPISNHLYFYWYRQILGQKVEFLVSFYNNEISEKSEIFDDQFSVERPDGSNFTLKIRSTKLEDSAMYFCASSETAGELYEQYFGPGTRLTVT.

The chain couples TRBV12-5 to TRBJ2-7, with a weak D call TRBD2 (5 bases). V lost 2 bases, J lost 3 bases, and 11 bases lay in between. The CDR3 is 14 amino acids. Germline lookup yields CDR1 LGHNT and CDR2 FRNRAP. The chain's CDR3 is CASGLWGRDYEQYF. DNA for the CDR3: TGTGCTAGTGGTTTGTGGGGTCGGGACTACGAGCAGTACTTC.

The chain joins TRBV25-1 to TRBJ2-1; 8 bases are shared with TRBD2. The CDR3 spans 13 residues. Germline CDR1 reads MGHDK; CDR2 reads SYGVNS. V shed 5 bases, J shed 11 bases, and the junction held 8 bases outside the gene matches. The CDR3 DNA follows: TGTGCCAGCAGTCGTCCCGGGGGGGACCAGCAGTTCTTC. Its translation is CASSRPGGDQQFF.

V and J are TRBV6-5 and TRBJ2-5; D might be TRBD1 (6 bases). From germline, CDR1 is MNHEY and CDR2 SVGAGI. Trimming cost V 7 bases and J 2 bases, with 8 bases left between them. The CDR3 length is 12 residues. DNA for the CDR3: TGTGCCAGCATAGGACAGCAAGAGACCCAGTACTTC. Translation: CASIGQQETQYF.

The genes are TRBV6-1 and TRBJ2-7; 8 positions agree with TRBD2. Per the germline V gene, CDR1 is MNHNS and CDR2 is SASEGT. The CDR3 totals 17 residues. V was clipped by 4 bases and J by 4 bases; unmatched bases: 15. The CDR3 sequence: CASSGGVRGGRVYEQYF. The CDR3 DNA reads TGTGCCAGCAGTGGGGGAGTCCGGGGGGGCCGTGTTTACGAGCAGTACTTC.